The TCR beta chain described here comes from a study of CXCR3-negative and CXCR3-positive naive CD8 T cells. Study at large: Per library, roughly 1.4 +/- 0.3 million reads; roughly 130 million TRB reads overall.

Findings and caveats of the study: More hydrophobic TRB CDR3s were found in CXCR3-positive naive cells than in CXCR3-negative naive cells. Similar TRBV-TRBJ usage was seen in naive cells (both CXCR3-negative and CXCR3-positive), but memory cells differed. PBMCs showed partially decreased CXCR3 expression after cryopreservation, and most assays used fresh PBMCs. The authors found comparable surface CD5 between naive subsets and inferred TCR strength from TRB CDR3 properties.

Notes on this clonotype: What it recognizes is unknown.

TRB cDNA was prepared as libraries by UMI-labeled 5' RACE. Reanalyzing the 5' RACE reads, TCRdb keeps one entry per CDR3 protein, without DNA. This listing includes 85,000 to 130,000 distinct CDR3 sequences. The TCR was taken from a human donor in good health. Some clones in this sample may be carry-over from other donors' samples. The sequenced sample consisted of naive CXCR3+ CD8+ T cells from blood. The subset here: CD45RO-CCR7+CD27+CD95- naive CD8+ T cells expressing CXCR3 (TNR3+).

The CDR3 protein is CSVEASSYNEQFF. The rearrangement uses TRBV29-1 and TRBJ2-1. The CDR3 is made up of 13 amino acids. Germline V lookup: CDR1 SQVTM, CDR2 ANQGSEA.